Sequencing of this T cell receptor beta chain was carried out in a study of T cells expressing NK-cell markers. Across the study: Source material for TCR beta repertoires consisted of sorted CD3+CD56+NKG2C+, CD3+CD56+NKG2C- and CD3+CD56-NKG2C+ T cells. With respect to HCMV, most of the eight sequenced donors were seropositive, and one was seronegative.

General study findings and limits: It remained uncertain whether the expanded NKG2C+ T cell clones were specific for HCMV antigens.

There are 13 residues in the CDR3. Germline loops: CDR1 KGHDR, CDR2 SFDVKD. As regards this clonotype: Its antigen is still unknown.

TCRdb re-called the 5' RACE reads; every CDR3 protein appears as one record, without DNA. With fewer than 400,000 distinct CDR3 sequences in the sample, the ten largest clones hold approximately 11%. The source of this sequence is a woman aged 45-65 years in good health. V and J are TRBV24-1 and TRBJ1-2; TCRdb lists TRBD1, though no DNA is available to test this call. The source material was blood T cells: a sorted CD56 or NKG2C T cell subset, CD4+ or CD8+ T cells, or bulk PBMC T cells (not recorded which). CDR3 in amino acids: CATSDSGAGGYTF.